This TCR beta chain was profiled in a study of identical twins. TCRdb processed the 5' RACE reads anew with MiXCR; each CDR3 protein has one entry. Of 500,000 to 550,000 distinct CDR3 sequences listed, 22% were seen once; the top ten hold approximately 0.95%. This clonotype was seen at least ten times. The CDR3 spans 15 residues. The germline V gene encodes CDR1 DFQATT and CDR2 SNEGSKA (reference sequence). J was trimmed by 5 bases and V by 2 bases; bases with no gene match: 9. Another study also made use of these data, one on T cells expressing NK-cell markers.

This TCR was sampled from a woman in her late teens or twenties in good health. The sequenced material came from CD4+ T cells sorted from blood. V usage is TRBV20-1 and J usage is TRBJ2-5; 9 positions agree with TRBD2. CDR3 DNA: TGCAGTGCTAGACCCCCGGGACTAGCTGGGGAGACCCAGTACTTC. Residues: CSARPPGLAGETQYF.